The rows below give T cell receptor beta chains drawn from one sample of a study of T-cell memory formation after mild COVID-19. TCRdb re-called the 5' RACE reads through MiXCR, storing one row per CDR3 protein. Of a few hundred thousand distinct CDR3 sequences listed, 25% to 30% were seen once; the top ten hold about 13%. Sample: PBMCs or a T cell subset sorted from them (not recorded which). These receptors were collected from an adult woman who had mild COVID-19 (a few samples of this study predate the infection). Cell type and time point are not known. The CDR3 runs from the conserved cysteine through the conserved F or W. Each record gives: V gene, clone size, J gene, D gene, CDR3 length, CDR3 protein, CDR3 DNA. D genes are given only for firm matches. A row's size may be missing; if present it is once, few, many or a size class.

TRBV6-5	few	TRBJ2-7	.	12	CASRGADYEQYF	TGTGCCAGCAGAGGGGCAGACTACGAGCAGTACTTC
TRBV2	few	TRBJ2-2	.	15	CASSRSLRGSGELFF	TGTGCCAGCAGTAGGTCTCTAAGAGGGTCCGGGGAGCTGTTTTTT
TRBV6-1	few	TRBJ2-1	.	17	CASLGGWQTFSYNEQFF	TGTGCCAGCTTAGGGGGATGGCAAACATTCTCCTACAATGAGCAGTTCTTC
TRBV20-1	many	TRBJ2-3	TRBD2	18	CSARSPGGAGGPPDTQYF	TGCAGTGCTAGATCTCCCGGCGGGGCGGGGGGGCCTCCAGATACGCAGTATTTT
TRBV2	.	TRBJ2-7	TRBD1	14	CASSKGTGVSEQYF	TGTGCCAGCAGTAAAGGGACAGGGGTAAGCGAGCAGTACTTC
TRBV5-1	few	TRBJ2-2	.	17	CASSYGPLTAATGELFF	TGCGCCAGCAGCTATGGGCCCCTGACAGCTGCTACCGGGGAGCTGTTTTTT
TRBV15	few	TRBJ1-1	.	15	CATSRAGDRNTEAFF	TGTGCCACCAGCAGGGCAGGGGATAGGAACACTGAAGCTTTCTTT
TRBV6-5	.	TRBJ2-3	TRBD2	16	CASSYSSGRFSGTQYF	TGTGCCAGCAGTTACTCTAGCGGGAGGTTTTCCGGTACGCAGTATTTT
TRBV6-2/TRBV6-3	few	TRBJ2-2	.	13	CASSNTNTGELFF	TGTGCCAGCAGCAACACAAACACCGGGGAGCTGTTTTTT
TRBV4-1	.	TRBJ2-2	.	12	CASSQQTGELFF	TGCGCCAGCAGCCAGCAGACCGGGGAGCTGTTTTTT
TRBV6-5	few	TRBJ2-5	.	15	CASSPPGRPQETQYF	TGTGCCAGCAGTCCCCCGGGACGCCCCCAAGAGACCCAGTACTTC
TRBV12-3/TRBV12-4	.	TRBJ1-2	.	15	CASSLKGAGFVGYTF	TGTGCCAGCAGCCTCAAAGGGGCTGGTTTCGTTGGCTACACCTTC
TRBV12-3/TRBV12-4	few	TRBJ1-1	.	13	CASRGYRNTEAFF	TGTGCCAGCAGGGGGTATAGGAACACTGAAGCTTTCTTT
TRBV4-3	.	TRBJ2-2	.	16	CASSQVSRVNAGELFF	TGCGCCAGCAGCCAAGTATCCCGGGTTAACGCCGGGGAGCTGTTTTTT
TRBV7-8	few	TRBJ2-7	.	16	CASSLAEGFSSYEQYF	TGTGCCAGCAGCTTAGCGGAGGGGTTCAGCTCCTACGAGCAGTACTTC
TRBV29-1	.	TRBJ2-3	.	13	CSVGGGARDTQYF	TGCAGCGTTGGAGGGGGGGCCAGAGATACGCAGTATTTT
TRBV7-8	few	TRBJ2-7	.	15	CASSLEPASSYEQYF	TGTGCCAGCAGCTTAGAGCCAGCCAGTAGCTACGAGCAGTACTTC
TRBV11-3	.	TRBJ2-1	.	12	CASSHATDEQFF	TGTGCCAGCAGTCACGCGACGGATGAGCAGTTCTTC
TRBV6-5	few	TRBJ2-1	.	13	CASSYSRWGEQFF	TGTGCCAGCAGTTACTCCAGGTGGGGTGAGCAGTTCTTC
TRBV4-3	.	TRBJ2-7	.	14	CASSQDADSYEQYF	TGCGCCAGCAGCCAAGATGCGGACTCCTACGAGCAGTACTTC
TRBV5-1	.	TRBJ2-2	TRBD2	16	CASSPRLAGATGELFF	TGCGCCAGCAGCCCTCGACTAGCGGGAGCGACCGGGGAGCTGTTTTTT
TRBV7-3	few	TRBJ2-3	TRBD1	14	CASSSTQGPSTQYF	TGTGCCAGCAGCTCTACACAGGGGCCAAGTACGCAGTATTTT
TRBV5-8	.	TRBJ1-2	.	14	CASSIGQPIYGYTF	TGTGCCAGCAGCATAGGACAACCGATCTATGGCTACACCTTC
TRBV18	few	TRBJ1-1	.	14	CASSPRDMNTEAFF	TGTGCCAGCTCACCCAGGGACATGAACACTGAAGCTTTCTTT
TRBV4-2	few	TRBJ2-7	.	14	CASSQEPGYYEQYF	TGTGCCAGCAGCCAAGAACCGGGATACTACGAGCAGTACTTC
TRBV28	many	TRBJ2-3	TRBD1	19	CASSPGLGQGKGGTDTQYF	TGTGCCAGCAGTCCCGGGTTGGGACAGGGAAAGGGGGGCACAGATACGCAGTATTTT
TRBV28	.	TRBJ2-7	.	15	CASSFLVAQSYEQYF	TGTGCCAGCAGTTTTCTAGTGGCACAGTCCTACGAGCAGTACTTC
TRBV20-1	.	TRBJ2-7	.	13	CSAYSSDSYEQYF	TGCAGTGCATACTCTAGCGACTCCTACGAGCAGTACTTC
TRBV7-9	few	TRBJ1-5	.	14	CASSLEATNQPQHF	TGTGCCAGCAGCTTAGAAGCAACCAATCAGCCCCAGCATTTT
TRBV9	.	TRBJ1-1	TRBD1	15	CASSLRTGEDTEAFF	TGTGCCAGCAGCCTCCGGACAGGGGAGGACACTGAAGCTTTCTTT
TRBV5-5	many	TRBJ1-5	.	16	CASSSLPGDSNQPQHF	TGTGCCAGCAGCTCCCTCCCCGGGGACAGCAATCAGCCCCAGCATTTT
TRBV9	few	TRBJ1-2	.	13	CASSVGPGYGYTF	TGTGCCAGCAGCGTAGGTCCGGGTTATGGCTACACCTTC
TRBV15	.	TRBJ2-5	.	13	CATSWLLQETQYF	TGTGCCACCAGTTGGCTCCTCCAAGAGACCCAGTACTTC
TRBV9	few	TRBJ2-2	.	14	CASSGTQNTGELFF	TGTGCCAGCAGCGGCACGCAGAACACCGGGGAGCTGTTTTTT
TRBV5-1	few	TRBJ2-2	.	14	CASSLEGETGELFF	TGCGCCAGCAGCTTGGAGGGCGAAACCGGGGAGCTGTTTTTT
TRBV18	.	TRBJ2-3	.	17	CASSVRGRGSSTDTQYF	TGTGCCAGCTCGGTTCGGGGTAGAGGTTCTAGCACAGATACGCAGTATTTT
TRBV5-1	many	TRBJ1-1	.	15	CASSYKEVVNTEAFF	TGCGCCAGCAGCTATAAAGAGGTGGTCAACACTGAAGCTTTCTTT
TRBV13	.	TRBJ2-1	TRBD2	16	CASSVTSGSSYNEQFF	TGTGCCAGCAGCGTGACTAGCGGGTCCTCCTACAATGAGCAGTTCTTC
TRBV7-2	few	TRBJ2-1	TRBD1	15	CASSSWTGRRNEQFF	TGTGCCAGCAGCTCCTGGACAGGGAGAAGGAATGAGCAGTTCTTC
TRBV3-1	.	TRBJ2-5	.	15	CASSRTGTARGTQYF	TGTGCCAGCAGCCGAACCGGGACGGCGCGTGGAACCCAGTACTTC
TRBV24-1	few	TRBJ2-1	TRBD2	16	CATSDLAGGLYNEQFF	TGTGCCACCAGTGATTTAGCGGGAGGCCTTTACAATGAGCAGTTCTTC